This T cell receptor (beta chain) was captured by sequencing in a study of T cells in Graves' hyperthyroidism and ophthalmopathy. This clonotype was picked up many times. Germline assignment: CDR1 DFQATT and CDR2 SNEGSKA (reference sequence). This CDR3 is 15 amino acids long. V lost 4 bases to trimming and J lost 3 bases; unmatched junction nucleotides: 9. What was amplified from RNA transcripts were TCR beta CDR3 regions. In the first-round RT-PCR of the TCR CDR3, the HTBI primer set was used. TCRdb re-called the multiplex PCR reads with MiXCR, one entry per CDR3 protein. Among 300,000 to 450,000 distinct CDR3 sequences listed, about 18% were seen once.

The chain has TRBV20-1 and TRBJ2-7; TRBD2 agrees at 10 bases. The clonotype was recovered from a man aged 18 to 29 with Graves' ophthalmopathy. Sequencing input: blood. The CDR3, as DNA: TGCAGTGCTATTCTCCCTAGCGGGGGAAACTACGAGCAGTACTTC. Translating it yields CSAILPSGGNYEQYF.